The 3 T cell receptor beta chains reported below all come from one sample, sequenced in a study of response to subunit inactivated influenza vaccine. Using its own MiXCR run on the RT-PCR reads, TCRdb lists one record per CDR3 protein. The table has approximately 300,000 distinct CDR3 sequences, about 20% seen once. The specimen comprised PBMCs from blood, sampled less than 22 months after vaccination. All receptors come from a man in his fifties or sixties who received an inactivated influenza vaccine.

In its sample, this clonotype was seen a few times. CDR3 region: CSVGYEQFF. The DNA for the CDR3 is TGCAGCGTTGGGTATGAGCAGTTCTTC. The genes are TRBV29-1 and TRBJ2-1; D unclear. V lost 4 bases and J 8 bases, leaving 3 bases between the germline ends. The germline gives CDR1 SQVTM, CDR2 ANQGSEA. CDR3 length: 9 amino acids.

This clonotype was seen many times. V gene TRBV27 combines with J gene TRBJ1-3; D call uncertain. The CDR3 has 14 residues. The germline V and J ends were trimmed by 3 bases and 2 bases, with 8 bases remaining between them. Germline CDR1 MNHEY, CDR2 SMNVEV (reference sequence). DNA for the CDR3: TGTGCCAGCAGTTTTGCGGGGACTGGAAACACCATATATTTT. Its translation is CASSFAGTGNTIYF.

This clonotype was seen a few times. This chain connects TRBV4-2 to TRBJ2-7; possibly TRBD1 or TRBD2 for D (5 bases each). CDR3 length: 16 amino acids. V lost 3 bases and J 3 bases, leaving 18 bases between the germline ends. The V gene's germline CDR1 is LGHNA and CDR2 YNFKEQ. The DNA for the CDR3 is TGTGCCAGCAGCCAGAGGGCTCAGGGAATTATCTACGAGCAGTACTTC. It yields the protein CASSQRAQGIIYEQYF.